A selection of T cell receptor beta chains follows, all from one sample in a study of vaccination and CD4 T cells after COVID-19. MiXCR, applied by TCRdb to the PCR reads, yields one record per CDR3 protein. The repertoire holds some 14,000 distinct CDR3 sequences, with 35% to 45% as singletons. No antigen has been identified for these receptors. Sample: CD4+ T cells from blood, cultured in vitro, taken after SARS-CoV-2 vaccination. The receptors stem from a human donor who had recovered from COVID-19. Each CDR3 is given with its conserved first and last residue. D genes are given only for firm matches. Only some rows state a clone size, as once, few, many or a class for expanded clones.

V gene: TRBV18
J gene: TRBJ1-2
clone size: -
D gene: -
CDR3 length: 15
CDR3 protein: CASSLLTGESDGYTF
CDR3 DNA: TGTGCCAGCTCCCTACTCACCGGGGAATCGGATGGCTACACCTTC

V gene: TRBV6-2/TRBV6-3
J gene: TRBJ2-7
clone size: few
D gene: -
CDR3 length: 12
CDR3 protein: CASSAASSEQYF
CDR3 DNA: TGTGCCAGCAGTGCGGCTAGTAGCGAGCAGTACTTC

V gene: TRBV2
J gene: TRBJ2-1
clone size: -
D gene: -
CDR3 length: 12
CDR3 protein: CASRPDRGMQFF
CDR3 DNA: TGTGCCAGCAGGCCGGACCGAGGTATGCAGTTCTTC

V gene: TRBV24-1
J gene: TRBJ2-3
clone size: few
D gene: TRBD2
CDR3 length: 17
CDR3 protein: CATSDFQRGAHTDTQYF
CDR3 DNA: TGTGCCACCAGTGATTTCCAGCGGGGGGCCCACACAGATACGCAGTATTTT

V gene: TRBV10-1
J gene: TRBJ2-3
clone size: -
D gene: TRBD1
CDR3 length: 16
CDR3 protein: CASSDETGKSTDTQYF
CDR3 DNA: TGCGCCAGCAGTGACGAGACAGGGAAAAGCACAGATACGCAGTATTTT

V gene: TRBV7-2
J gene: TRBJ1-1
clone size: few
D gene: -
CDR3 length: 15
CDR3 protein: CASSLGAGLGTEAFF
CDR3 DNA: TGTGCCAGCAGCTTAGGAGCAGGGCTAGGCACTGAAGCTTTCTTT

V gene: TRBV30
J gene: TRBJ1-6
clone size: -
D gene: -
CDR3 length: 13
CDR3 protein: CAWSGAYNSPLHF
CDR3 DNA: TGTGCCTGGAGTGGGGCCTATAATTCACCCCTCCACTTT

V gene: TRBV7-9
J gene: TRBJ1-2
clone size: -
D gene: TRBD1
CDR3 length: 15
CDR3 protein: CASSFSRDRLYGYTF
CDR3 DNA: TGTGCCAGCAGCTTTTCCCGGGACAGACTCTATGGCTACACCTTC

V gene: TRBV30
J gene: TRBJ2-5
clone size: -
D gene: -
CDR3 length: 13
CDR3 protein: CACTETQRGTQYF
CDR3 DNA: TGTGCCTGTACCGAGACGCAGAGAGGAACCCAGTACTTC

V gene: TRBV20-1
J gene: TRBJ2-7
clone size: few
D gene: -
CDR3 length: 11
CDR3 protein: CSAGRAYEQYF
CDR3 DNA: TGCAGTGCAGGAAGGGCCTACGAGCAGTACTTC

V gene: TRBV15
J gene: TRBJ2-3
clone size: -
D gene: -
CDR3 length: 18
CDR3 protein: CATSRDGAESPLTDTQYF
CDR3 DNA: TGTGCCACCAGCAGAGACGGGGCGGAGAGCCCCCTCACAGATACGCAGTATTTT

V gene: TRBV27
J gene: TRBJ2-1
clone size: -
D gene: TRBD1
CDR3 length: 14
CDR3 protein: CASRGTGGFYEQFF
CDR3 DNA: TGTGCCAGCAGGGGAACAGGGGGCTTCTATGAGCAGTTCTTC

V gene: TRBV7-9
J gene: TRBJ2-3
clone size: -
D gene: TRBD2
CDR3 length: 15
CDR3 protein: CASSLSGISTDTQYF
CDR3 DNA: TGTGCCAGCAGCCTCAGCGGGATCAGCACAGATACGCAGTATTTT

V gene: TRBV29-1
J gene: TRBJ1-2
clone size: few
D gene: -
CDR3 length: 14
CDR3 protein: CSVEGARASDGYTF
CDR3 DNA: TGCAGCGTTGAAGGTGCCAGGGCATCTGATGGCTACACCTTC

V gene: TRBV20-1
J gene: TRBJ2-7
clone size: few
D gene: -
CDR3 length: 13
CDR3 protein: CSASLWQGYEQYF
CDR3 DNA: TGCAGTGCTAGTCTGTGGCAGGGATACGAGCAGTACTTC

V gene: TRBV7-8
J gene: TRBJ2-3
clone size: -
D gene: TRBD1
CDR3 length: 16
CDR3 protein: CASSSFGTGAPDTQYF
CDR3 DNA: TGTGCCAGCAGCTCCTTTGGGACAGGGGCCCCAGATACGCAGTATTTT